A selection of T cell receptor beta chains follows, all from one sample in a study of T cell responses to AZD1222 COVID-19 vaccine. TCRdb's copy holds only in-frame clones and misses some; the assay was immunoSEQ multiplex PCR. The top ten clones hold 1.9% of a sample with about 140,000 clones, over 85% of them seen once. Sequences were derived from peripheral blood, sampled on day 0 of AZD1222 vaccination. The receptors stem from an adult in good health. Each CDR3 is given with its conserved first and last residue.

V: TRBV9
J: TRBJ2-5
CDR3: CASSVRPDGETQYF

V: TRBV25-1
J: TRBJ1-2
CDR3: CASRSGSIYGYTF

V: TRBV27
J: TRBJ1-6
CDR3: CASSTRTGYSPLHF

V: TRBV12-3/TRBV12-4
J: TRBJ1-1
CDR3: CAGRQMNTEAFF

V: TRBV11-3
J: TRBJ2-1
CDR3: CASSMGQGVGNEQFF

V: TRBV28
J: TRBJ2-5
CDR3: CASSLQGATETQYF

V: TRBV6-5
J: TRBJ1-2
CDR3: CASSYSRVSYGYTF

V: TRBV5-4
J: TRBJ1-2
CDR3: CASSLAKLSGGYTF

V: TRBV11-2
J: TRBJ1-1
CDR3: CASSLLAHSEGATEAFF

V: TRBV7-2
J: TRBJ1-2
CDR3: CASSPVGASRGYTF

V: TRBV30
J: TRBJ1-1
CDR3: CAWKTVIEAFF

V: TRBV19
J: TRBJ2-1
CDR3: CASSEASEQFF

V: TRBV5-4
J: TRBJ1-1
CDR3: CASSLATWGGTEAFF

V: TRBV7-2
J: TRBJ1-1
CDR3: CASSFGQPNTEAFF

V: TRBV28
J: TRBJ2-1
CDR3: CASSWGLNNEQFF

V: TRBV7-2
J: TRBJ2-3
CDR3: CASTSDSGGYSTDTQYF

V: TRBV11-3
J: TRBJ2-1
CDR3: CASSLGQGWYNEQFF

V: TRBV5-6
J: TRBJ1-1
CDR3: CASSLNLGSSGTEAFF

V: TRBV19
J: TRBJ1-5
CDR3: CASSILRQPQHF

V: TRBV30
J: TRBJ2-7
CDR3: CAWSASPRGPYEQYF

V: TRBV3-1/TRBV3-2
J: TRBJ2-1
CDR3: CASSQGGPSNEQFF

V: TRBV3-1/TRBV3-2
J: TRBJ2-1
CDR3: CASSLQSGSYNEQFF

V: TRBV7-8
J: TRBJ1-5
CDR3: CASSPGGGDQPQHF

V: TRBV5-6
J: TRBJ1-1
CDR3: CASSFFQAVEAFF

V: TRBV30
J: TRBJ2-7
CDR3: CAWSGGLLTYEQYF

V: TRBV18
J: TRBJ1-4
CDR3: CASSRTDPNEKLFF

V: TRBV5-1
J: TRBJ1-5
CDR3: CASSLEGVSNQPQHF

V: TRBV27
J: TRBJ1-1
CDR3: CASQTGGHTEAFF

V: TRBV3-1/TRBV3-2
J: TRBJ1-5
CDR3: CASSQEGNQPQHF

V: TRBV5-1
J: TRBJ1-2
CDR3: CASSTHGNLGYGYTF

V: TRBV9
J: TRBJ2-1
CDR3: CASSVRTSSNEQFF

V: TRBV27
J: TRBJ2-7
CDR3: CASSSQGYEQYF

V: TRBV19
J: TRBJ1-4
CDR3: CASSIQATNEKLFF

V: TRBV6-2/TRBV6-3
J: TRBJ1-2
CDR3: CASSYLLGGGYTF

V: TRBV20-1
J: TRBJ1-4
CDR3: CSARTGEKLFF

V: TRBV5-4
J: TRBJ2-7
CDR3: CASSLTSGGPPLF

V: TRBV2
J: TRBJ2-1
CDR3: CASRRPGTSGNNEQFF

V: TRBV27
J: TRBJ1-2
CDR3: CASSSTVTNYGYTF

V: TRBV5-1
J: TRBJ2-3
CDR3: CASSWDTGSTDTQYF

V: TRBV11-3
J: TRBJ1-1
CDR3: CASSSYGSEAFF

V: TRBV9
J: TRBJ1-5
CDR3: CASSVRGGRDNQPQHF

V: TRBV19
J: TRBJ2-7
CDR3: CASSSRLAGLYEQYF

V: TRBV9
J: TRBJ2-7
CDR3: CASSVGQGGFYEQYF

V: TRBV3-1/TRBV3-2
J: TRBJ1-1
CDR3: CASSHETGRPSTEAFF

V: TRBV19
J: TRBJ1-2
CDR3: CASSYGQGHYGYTF

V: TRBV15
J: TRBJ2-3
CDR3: CATSRRGGRTDTQYF

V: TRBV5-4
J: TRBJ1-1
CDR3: CASSLEAAEAFF

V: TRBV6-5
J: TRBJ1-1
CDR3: CASSPGTGGPPFF

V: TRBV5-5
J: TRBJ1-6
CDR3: CASSLGLLRDSPLHF

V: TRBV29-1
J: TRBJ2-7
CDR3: CSVGGGTAWEQYF

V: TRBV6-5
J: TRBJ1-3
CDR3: CATRGGLTGNTIYF

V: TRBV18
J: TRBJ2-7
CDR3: CASSPPSRANEQYF

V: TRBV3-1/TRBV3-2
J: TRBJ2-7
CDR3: CASSHYAGGSHSYEQYF

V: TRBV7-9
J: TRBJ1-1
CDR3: CASTPTGEVTEAFF

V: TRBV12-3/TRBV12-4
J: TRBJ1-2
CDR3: CASTGAGYYGYTF

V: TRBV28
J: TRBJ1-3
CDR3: CASRWTGTGLSGNTIYF